This entry lists 30 T cell receptor beta chains sequenced from one sample in a study of graft-versus-host responses after intestinal transplantation. Clones were sequenced by immunoSEQ multiplex PCR, and TCRdb holds only the in-frame ones, with some missing. The table includes 6,500 to 9,500 clones, roughly 92% detected once. The sequencing here drew on PBMCs, taken around 31 days after intestinal transplant. The receptors shown here come from a human patient who received an intestinal transplant, so some T cells may come from the graft donor.

The V gene is TRBV6-5, the J gene TRBJ2-7, with D possibly being TRBD2 (6 bases). Trimming took 8 bases from V and 5 from J, leaving 19 bases between them. The CDR3 runs to 14 residues. Germline V gives CDR1 MNHEY, CDR2 SVGAGI. The CDR3 loop is CASGQTKGGDEQYF. As DNA, the CDR3 is TGTGCCAGCGGCCAAACTAAAGGAGGGGACGAGCAGTACTTC.

The V and J genes are TRBV19 and TRBJ2-2; maybe TRBD2 (6 bases). The germline V gene has CDR1 LNHDA and CDR2 SQIVND (reference sequence). The CDR3 loop spans 16 amino acids. Between the trimmed V and J ends, which lost 5 bases and 6 bases, there was a span of 19 bases. For the CDR3, the DNA is TGTGCCAGTAGTGTCCGCCCGTGGGGGGTGTCCGGGGAGCTGTTTTTT. This sequence encodes CASSVRPWGVSGELFF.

The rearrangement links TRBV7-9 to TRBJ1-6, with unresolved D. V lost 5 bases, J lost 10 bases, and 12 bases lay in between. Germline V gene data show CDR1 as SEHNR and CDR2 as FQNEAQ (reference sequence). The CDR3 is made up of 13 amino acids. CDR3: CASSRVGGSPLHF. Written as DNA, the CDR3 is TGTGCCAGCAGCCGGGTTGGAGGCTCACCCCTCCACTTT.

The rearrangement joins TRBV6-1 to TRBJ1-2, with D possibly TRBD1 on 5 matching bases. The V end was cut by 4 bases, the J end by 2 bases, with 14 bases between. This CDR3 is 15 amino acids long. Germline-derived CDR1 and CDR2 are MNHNS and SASEGT. The CDR3 region is CASSAGPTENYGYTF. CDR3 DNA sequence: TGTGCCAGCAGTGCGGGCCCGACAGAAAACTATGGCTACACCTTC.

The rearrangement uses TRBV19 and TRBJ2-2; no reliable D call. The CDR3 extends over 14 amino acids. V was cut by 7 bases and J by 5 bases, with 14 bases left in between. Germline CDR1 and CDR2: LNHDA and SQIVND (reference sequence). The CDR3 loop is CASKVFGDTGELFF. CDR3 nucleotides: TGTGCCAGTAAGGTCTTCGGAGATACCGGGGAGCTGTTTTTT.

The rearrangement uses TRBV7-3 and TRBJ2-7, with TRBD2 identical over 9 bases. From germline, CDR1 is SGHTA and CDR2 FQGTGA. The length of the CDR3 is 15 residues. The V gene end was trimmed by 5 bases and the J gene end by 0 bases; junction bases not matched to a gene: 5. CDR3 sequence reads: CASSLAGPSSYEQYF. The CDR3 nucleotides are TGTGCCAGCAGCCTAGCGGGGCCGAGCTCCTACGAGCAGTACTTC. Complete variable domain (other parts from reference TRBV7-3 and TRBJ2-7): GAGVSQTPSNKVTEKGKYVELRCDPISGHTALYWYRQSLGQGPEFLIYFQGTGAADDSGLPNDRFFAVRPEGSVSTLKIQRTERGDSAVYLCASSLAGPSSYEQYFGPGTRLTVT.

This rearrangement joins TRBV21-1 to TRBJ2-1; TRBD2, as called in the table, went unchecked against the DNA. TRBV21-1 constitutes a pseudogene. The CDR3 loop spans 16 amino acids. CDR3 loop: CASSKAPGSSYNEQFF. The CDR3 coding sequence is TGTGCCAGCAGCAAAGCCCCGGGGAGCTCCTACAATGAGCAGTTCTTC.

The chain combines TRBV27 with TRBJ1-1; the D gene is possibly TRBD1 (5 bases). Germline values: CDR1 MNHEY, CDR2 SMNVEV (reference sequence). V was shortened by 4 bases and J by 4 bases, with 16 bases between the two germline ends. The CDR3 spans 15 residues. The CDR3, as DNA: TGTGCCAGCAGTTCCCCGGGACTCCGATCCACTGAAGCTTTCTTT. Its translation is CASSSPGLRSTEAFF.

This clone was seen once. In nucleotides, the CDR3 is TGTGCCAGCAGCTTAGTTGCTAGCGGCACAGATACGCAGTATTTT. Translated, it gives CASSLVASGTDTQYF. The gene calls are TRBV7-9 and TRBJ2-3; tentative D call: TRBD2 (6 bases). Germline CDR1 reads SEHNR; CDR2 reads FQNEAQ (reference sequence). This CDR3 contains 15 residues. V lost 1 base to trimming and J lost 1 base, with 9 bases between them.

The chain recombines TRBV27 with TRBJ2-1; TRBD2 aligns across 14 bases. The germline gives CDR1 MNHEY, CDR2 SMNVEV (reference sequence). J lost 8 bases, V lost 5 bases, and 2 bases had no gene match. CDR3 size: 14 residues. DNA for the CDR3: TGTGCCAGCAGTCAGGGACTAGCGGGGGATGAGCAGTTCTTC. It translates to CASSQGLAGDEQFF.

The gene calls are TRBV7-3 and TRBJ1-5; TRBD1 agrees at 7 bases. This CDR3 contains 14 residues. V dropped 3 bases and J dropped 8; count of bases not matched to a gene: 7. Germline V gives CDR1 SGHTA, CDR2 FQGTGA. CDR3 in amino acids: CASSFSDRVEPQHF. CDR3 coding DNA: TGTGCCAGCAGCTTTTCCGACAGGGTAGAGCCCCAGCATTTT.

The chain couples TRBV4-2 to TRBJ2-1, with D tentatively TRBD1 (5 bases). Deletions cut 0 bases from V and 8 bases from J, with 11 bases between. CDR3 length: 14 residues. Germline V gene data show CDR1 as LGHNA and CDR2 as YNFKEQ. CDR3 protein: CASSQDGEGDEQFF. The CDR3 DNA follows: TGTGCCAGCAGCCAAGATGGCGAAGGGGATGAGCAGTTCTTC.

This chain connects TRBV9 to TRBJ2-3; D call uncertain. CDR1 is SGDLS, CDR2 YYNGEE, per germline. With 0 bases removed from V and 3 bases from J, the gap between germline ends came to 8 bases. This CDR3 contains 14 residues. The CDR3 loop reads CASSVDRMTDTQYF. DNA of the CDR3: TGTGCCAGCAGCGTAGATAGGATGACAGATACGCAGTATTTT.

This chain joins TRBV13 and TRBJ2-7, with 8 bases that match TRBD1. Per germline, CDR1 PRHDT and CDR2 FYEKMQ (reference sequence). This CDR3 contains 14 residues. Trimming took 5 bases from V and 4 from J; bases not matched to a gene: 7. The CDR3 protein is CASSPPGGKYEQYF. CDR3 in DNA: TGTGCCAGCAGCCCTCCAGGGGGCAAGTACGAGCAGTACTTC.

The rearrangement joins TRBV5-1 to TRBJ2-7, with D possibly TRBD1 on 6 matching bases. Deletions cut 0 bases from V and 3 bases from J, with 13 bases between. The CDR3 runs 15 residues. Germline V gene sequence: CDR1 SGHRS, CDR2 YFSETQ. CDR3 protein: CASSLEPAGVYEQYF. The CDR3 nucleotides are TGCGCCAGCAGCTTGGAACCAGCAGGGGTCTACGAGCAGTACTTC.

The genes are TRBV10-2 and TRBJ2-5; 8 bases are shared with TRBD1. The V gene end was trimmed by 8 bases and the J gene end by 2 bases; junction bases not matched to a gene: 10. Germline V gives CDR1 WSHSY, CDR2 SAAADI. The CDR3 has 15 amino acids. The CDR3 sequence is CASLIPGGTQETQYF. The CDR3 nucleotides are TGCGCCAGCCTTATCCCAGGGGGCACTCAAGAGACCCAGTACTTC.

This chain uses TRBV5-1 with TRBJ2-7, with 11 bases identical to TRBD2. The CDR3 contains 18 residues. J gave up 1 base and V 1 base, and 10 bases lay outside the gene matches. Germline lookup yields CDR1 SGHRS and CDR2 YFSETQ. The CDR3 DNA reads as TGCGCCAGCAGCTTGTTTATATTCACTAGCGGGGGATCCTACGAGCAGTACTTC. It encodes CASSLFIFTSGGSYEQYF.

The count of this clone is one. The chain has TRBV15 and TRBJ2-1, with 7 bases matching TRBD2. After removal of 3 bases from V and 4 bases from J, the junction contained 18 bases not matched to a gene. The CDR3 runs to 19 residues. CDR1 and CDR2 (germline): LNHNV, YYDKDF (reference sequence). CDR3 in amino acids: CATSSFSALGAGPYNEQFF. CDR3 nucleotide sequence: TGTGCCACCAGCAGTTTCAGTGCGTTGGGAGCGGGGCCATACAATGAGCAGTTCTTC.

The V and J genes are TRBV5-1 and TRBJ1-2; 7 bases are shared with TRBD1. This CDR3 has 15 amino acids. With 0 bases clipped from V and 3 bases from J, the junction kept 5 bases outside the gene matches. Germline-derived CDR1 and CDR2 are SGHRS and YFSETQ. This chain's CDR3 is CASSLDAGQDYGYTF. DNA for the CDR3: TGCGCCAGCAGCTTGGACGCTGGACAGGACTATGGCTACACCTTC.

This chain connects TRBV4-1 to TRBJ1-1, with TRBD1 identical over 7 bases. The CDR3 consists of 16 residues. J lost 1 base, V lost 1 base, and 6 bases had no gene match. Germline loops: CDR1 MGHRA, CDR2 YSYEKL. DNA for the CDR3: TGCGCCAGCAGCCAAGTGACAGGGACGGGGAACACTGAAGCTTTCTTT. Translated: CASSQVTGTGNTEAFF.

V is TRBV29-1 and J is TRBJ2-1; TRBD2 matches at 13 bases. The germline CDR1 and CDR2 sequences are SQVTM and ANQGSEA. V was clipped by 2 bases and J by 9 bases; unmatched bases: 13. The CDR3 consists of 17 residues. As DNA, the CDR3 is TGCAGCGTTGAACCGGGACTAGCGGGGAAGGATGTGGGTGAGCAGTTCTTC. Its translation is CSVEPGLAGKDVGEQFF.

V and J are TRBV6-5 and TRBJ2-3; D may match TRBD1 or TRBD2 (5 bases each). Germline V gene data show CDR1 as MNHEY and CDR2 as SVGAGI. The ends were cut back, 4 bases at V and 0 bases at J, with 5 bases in the middle. This CDR3 is 13 amino acids long. The chain's CDR3 is CASSWDSTDTQYF. CDR3 DNA: TGTGCCAGCAGTTGGGACAGCACAGATACGCAGTATTTT.

This chain links TRBV20-1 with TRBJ1-4; D possibly corresponds to TRBD1 (5 bases). V lost 8 bases and J 8 bases, leaving 12 bases between the germline ends. Germline-derived CDR1 and CDR2 are DFQATT and SNEGSKA (reference sequence). This CDR3 contains 11 residues. CDR3: CSNTTGEKLFF. CDR3 DNA: TGCAGTAATACCACAGGAGAAAAACTGTTTTTT.

This sequence joins TRBV7-9 and TRBJ2-7; 9 positions match TRBD1. The length of the CDR3 is 12 residues. CDR1 and CDR2 (germline): SEHNR, FQNEAQ (reference sequence). Trimming at V came to 6 bases and at J to 7 bases, leaving 4 bases not matched to a gene. The chain's CDR3 is CASRGQGLEQYF. The CDR3 DNA reads TGTGCCAGCAGGGGACAGGGCCTGGAGCAGTACTTC.

This clone has only a few counts. In DNA, the CDR3 is TGTGCCAGCAGCAATCCCCTAGCCTGCTACACCTTC. Its translation: CASSNPLACYTF. The chain employs TRBV21-1 and TRBJ1-2. TRBV21-1 is a pseudogene. The CDR3 covers 12 residues.

This chain connects TRBV7-9 to TRBJ2-5, with 7 bases matching TRBD2. The CDR3 is 14 residues long. V shed 2 bases, J shed 4 bases, and the junction held 4 bases outside the gene matches. Germline CDR1 is SEHNR and CDR2 is FQNEAQ (reference sequence). CDR3 amino acids: CASSLSGRVETQYF. CDR3 in DNA: TGTGCCAGCAGCTTATCGGGGAGGGTAGAGACCCAGTACTTC.

V gene TRBV7-9 combines with J gene TRBJ1-5; D unclear. From germline, CDR1 is SEHNR and CDR2 FQNEAQ (reference sequence). The V gene lost 1 base and the J gene lost 7 bases, with 5 bases spanning the gap. This CDR3 is 12 amino acids long. This CDR3 is CASSLVGQPQHF. CDR3 coding DNA: TGTGCCAGCAGCTTAGTCGGCCAGCCCCAGCATTTT.

J is TRBJ2-1 and V is TRBV4-2; 11 positions agree with TRBD2. Trimming removed 0 bases from V and 4 bases from J; junction bases left unmatched: 5. Germline values: CDR1 LGHNA, CDR2 YNFKEQ. The CDR3 covers 17 residues. DNA of the CDR3: TGTGCCAGCAGCCAAGATACTAGCGGGGGACATTACAATGAGCAGTTCTTC. Amino acid sequence: CASSQDTSGGHYNEQFF.

As concerns this clone: An end of the junction differs from the germline gene, which may be a read error. The V and J genes are TRBV5-1 and TRBJ2-7; TRBD1 might be the D (7 bases). The CDR3 runs to 14 residues. From germline, CDR1 is SGHRS and CDR2 YFSETQ. The CDR3 sequence is CASSWREVGDRVAF. Here the CDR3 DNA reads TGCGCCAGCAGCTGGAGGGAGGTGGGTGACAGGGTGGCCTTC.

This rearrangement joins TRBV7-6 to TRBJ2-7; 8 bases fit TRBD2. There are 17 residues in the CDR3. CDR1 SGHVS and CDR2 FNYEAQ come from the germline V gene. V lost 4 bases, J lost 0 bases, and 11 bases stayed unmatched. CDR3 amino acids: CASSSPGLARSSYEQYF. The CDR3 coding sequence is TGTGCCAGCAGCTCTCCCGGACTAGCTCGAAGCTCCTACGAGCAGTACTTC.